The 26 T cell receptor beta chains presented below share a single source sample, sequenced in a study of human T cells and chemical hapten exposure. TCRdb reanalysed the RACE reads using MiXCR and keeps one entry per CDR3 protein. The sample lists about 100,000 distinct CDR3 sequences; more than 9.5% were seen once. The time point denotes: patch test 2, 6 weeks after DPC sensitization. Treatment meaning: therapeutic diphenylcyclopropenone sensitization with weekly scalp DPC. The specimen was whole blood, collected in connection with sensitization to the hapten diphenylcyclopropenone (DPC). The receptors stem from a woman in her thirties or forties with alopecia areata. Some clones in this sample may be carry-over from other donors' samples.

In this sample, this clonotype turned up a few times. V gene TRBV19 combines with J gene TRBJ1-5, with unresolved D. Trimming took 7 bases from V and 6 from J, leaving 16 bases between them. This CDR3 is built from 14 residues. Germline lookup yields CDR1 LNHDA and CDR2 SQIVND (reference sequence). The CDR3, as DNA: TGTGCCAGTACCCCCGGGATTCCGGGTCAGCCCCAGCATTTT. Encoded protein: CASTPGIPGQPQHF.

This clonotype was seen only a few times. The genes are TRBV12-3 or TRBV12-4 and TRBJ2-7; maybe TRBD1 (6 bases). Between the trimmed V and J ends, which lost 6 bases and 2 bases, there was a span of 17 bases. The CDR3 is made up of 15 amino acids. As DNA, the CDR3 is TGTGCCAGCAGCGTCAGGGGCCGAAAAACCTACGAGCAGTACTTC. This translates into CASSVRGRKTYEQYF.

Note on this clonotype: One end of the junction is discordant with germline, which a read error may explain. This chain links TRBV20-1 with TRBJ2-1, with a weak D call TRBD2 (6 bases). Germline V lookup: CDR1 DFQATT, CDR2 SNEGSKA (reference sequence). CDR3 length: 11 residues. The CDR3 protein is CSGTHNNEQFF. DNA for the CDR3: TGTTCCGGGACTCATAACAATGAGCAGTTCTTC.

In this sample, this clonotype turned up many times. The CDR3 DNA is TGTGCCAGCAGCGCCTCGGGACTAGCGGGAGACAATGAGCAGTTCTTC. This codes for CASSASGLAGDNEQFF. V and J are TRBV9 and TRBJ2-1; 14 bases are a match to TRBD2. This CDR3 region has 16 residues. Germline CDR1 and CDR2: SGDLS and YYNGEE. V was pared by 3 bases and J by 5 bases, with 4 bases of the junction left unmatched.

The chain uses TRBV6-6 and TRBJ2-1, with D maybe TRBD1 (7 bases). This CDR3 is built from 15 residues. In germline, CDR1 is MNHNY, CDR2 SVGAGI (reference sequence). V was clipped by 2 bases and J by 10 bases, with 18 bases between them. CDR3 DNA: TGTGCCAGCAGTTACCCCGGGGGCAGGGGGGACGAGCAGTTCTTC. This translates into CASSYPGGRGDEQFF.

A few counts support this clonotype. The chain has TRBV29-1 and TRBJ2-7; 10 nucleotides line up with TRBD1. The V segment lost 7 bases and the J segment 6 bases; nucleotides outside the gene matches: 18. Germline V gene lookup returns CDR1 SQVTM and CDR2 ANQGSEA. The CDR3 is made up of 16 amino acids. CDR3 DNA: TGCAGCGCCCTGGGATCTGGGACAGGGGCCAGGGGCGAGCAGTACTTC. It encodes CSALGSGTGARGEQYF.

This clonotype has a single count. J is TRBJ1-2 and V is TRBV28, with unresolved D. The CDR3 length is 12 residues. V was cut by 8 bases and J by 1 base, with 8 bases left in between. Germline loops: CDR1 MDHEN, CDR2 SYDVKM. The CDR3 nucleotides are TGTGCCAGCTCCCGCGATAACTATGGCTACACCTTC. Residues: CASSRDNYGYTF.

Ten or more counts support this clonotype. CDR3 sequence reads: CASSPDRDGYTF. In DNA form, the CDR3 reads TGCGCCAGCAGCCCTGACAGGGATGGCTACACCTTC. This chain links TRBV5-1 with TRBJ1-2; 7 nucleotides align to TRBD1. CDR1 and CDR2 (germline): SGHRS, YFSETQ. V lost 4 bases, J lost 6 bases, and 3 bases stayed unmatched. The CDR3 totals 12 residues.

This clonotype was found many times. The chain is built from TRBV7-9 and TRBJ2-7, with D tentatively TRBD2 (5 bases). The CDR3 consists of 15 residues. In germline, CDR1 is SEHNR, CDR2 FQNEAQ (reference sequence). V shed 4 bases and J shed 0 bases, with 13 bases lying between them. The CDR3 sequence is CASSSGGTASYEQYF. The CDR3 DNA is TGTGCCAGCAGCTCAGGAGGTACGGCCTCCTACGAGCAGTACTTC. Filled out from reference TRBV7-9 and TRBJ2-7, the complete variable domain reads DTGVSQNPRHKITKRGQNVTFRCDPISEHNRLYWYRQTLGQGPEFLTYFQNEAQLEKSRLLSDRFSAERPKGSFSTLEIQRTEQGDSAMYLCASSSGGTASYEQYFGPGTRLTVT.

This clonotype came up many times. The genes are TRBV6-1 and TRBJ1-5; 9 nucleotides line up with TRBD1. V shed 6 bases and J 4 bases; nucleotides not matched to a gene: 7. This CDR3 is built from 15 residues. Germline V lookup: CDR1 MNHNS, CDR2 SASEGT. DNA of the CDR3: TGTGCCAGCAGGCCCGGGACAGGGAGAAATCAGCCCCAGCATTTT. Translating it yields CASRPGTGRNQPQHF.

This clonotype showed up just a few times. This chain links TRBV6-2 or TRBV6-3 with TRBJ1-2; 7 bases match TRBD1. CDR3 size: 15 residues. The V and J ends lost 2 bases and 7 bases, in that order; junction bases with no gene match: 10. Germline values: CDR1 MNHEY, CDR2 SVGEGT. CDR3 in amino acids: CASSYRDREVGGYTF. Written as DNA, the CDR3 is TGTGCCAGCAGTTACCGTGACAGGGAGGTCGGTGGCTACACCTTC.

The chain joins TRBV2 to TRBJ2-6, with 7 nucleotides matching TRBD1. V shed 7 bases and J 1 base; nucleotides not matched to a gene: 4. Germline V gene lookup returns CDR1 SNHLY and CDR2 FYNNEI. The CDR3 covers 15 residues. CDR3 sequence reads: CASNPTGSGANVLTF. DNA for the CDR3: TGTGCCAGCAACCCGACAGGGTCTGGGGCCAACGTCCTGACTTTC.

The table lists this clonotype with a few counts. V gene TRBV11-2 combines with J gene TRBJ1-4; D is uncertain. The V end lost 3 bases, the J end lost 5 bases, and 10 bases lay between the germline ends. Germline assignment: CDR1 SGHAT and CDR2 FQNNGV. The CDR3 contains 14 residues. The CDR3 sequence: CASSFGVENEKLFF. CDR3 DNA: TGTGCCAGCAGCTTCGGAGTTGAAAATGAAAAACTGTTTTTT.

In its sample, this clonotype was seen many times. The chain combines TRBV28 with TRBJ2-7; the match to TRBD2 covers 12 bases. The CDR3 runs 15 residues. The J segment lost 3 bases and the V segment lost 6 bases, leaving 6 bases of the junction unmatched. Germline V gene sequence: CDR1 MDHEN, CDR2 SYDVKM. CDR3 nucleotide sequence: TGTGCCAGCAGGGGCAGGACTAGCGGGAACTACGAGCAGTACTTC. As protein: CASRGRTSGNYEQYF. Full variable domain (missing parts from reference TRBV28 and TRBJ2-7): DVKVTQSSRYLVKRTGEKVFLECVQDMDHENMFWYRQDPGLGLRLIYFSYDVKMKEKGDIPEGYSVSREKKERFSLILESASTNQTSMYLCASRGRTSGNYEQYFGPGTRLTVT.

This clonotype was found a few times. CDR3 protein: CASSLRTGGGTDTQYF. As DNA, the CDR3 is TGTGCCAGCAGCCTACGGACAGGCGGGGGAACAGATACGCAGTATTTT. This chain links TRBV12-3 or TRBV12-4 with TRBJ2-3; the D call may be TRBD1 or TRBD2 (7 bases each). The CDR3 length is 16 residues. With 6 bases removed from V and 3 bases from J, the gap between germline ends came to 19 bases.

This clonotype was seen many times. This chain links TRBV18 with TRBJ1-4, with 11 bases aligning to TRBD1. Germline CDR1 KGHSH, CDR2 LQKENI. This CDR3 is 17 amino acids long. Trimming removed 4 bases from V and 2 bases from J; junction bases left unmatched: 6. The CDR3 loop reads CASSRRDRGATNEKLFF. DNA of the CDR3: TGTGCCAGCTCACGCCGGGACAGGGGGGCGACTAATGAAAAACTGTTTTTT.

The V and J genes are TRBV7-2 and TRBJ2-3; possibly TRBD1 or TRBD2 for D (6 bases each). The CDR3 contains 15 residues. Trimming stripped 5 bases from V and 6 bases from J, with 18 bases between. CDR1 is SGHTA, CDR2 FQGNSA, per germline. The CDR3: CASSQGTPLLDTQYF. The CDR3 nucleotides read TGTGCCAGCAGCCAGGGGACTCCCCTGCTGGATACGCAGTATTTT.

The table lists this clonotype with a few counts. This chain joins TRBV10-3 and TRBJ1-2; D is possibly TRBD1 (5 bases). The V and J ends lost 0 bases and 6 bases respectively, with 11 bases between them. CDR1 and CDR2 (germline): ENHRY, SYGVKD. The CDR3 runs 14 residues. This CDR3 is CAISESVTADGYTF. As DNA, the CDR3 is TGTGCCATCAGTGAGTCGGTGACAGCTGATGGCTACACCTTC.

In this sample, this clonotype turned up a few times. DNA for the CDR3: TGTGCCAGCAGTTTATTGCTAACCCCCACTCCCCGCTCCTACGAGCAGTACTTC. Translated, it gives CASSLLLTPTPRSYEQYF. The chain combines TRBV12-3 or TRBV12-4 with TRBJ2-7; D not certain. There are 18 residues in the CDR3. Trimming shortened V by 2 bases and J by 0 bases, and 20 bases separated the two germline ends.

About this clonotype itself: A single base separates this from a much larger clone, so it may be a read error. This sequence joins TRBV7-6 and TRBJ2-7; the D call may be TRBD1 or TRBD2 (5 bases each). The CDR3 totals 14 residues. The germline gives CDR1 SGHVS, CDR2 FNYEAQ. Deletions cut 5 bases from V and 5 bases from J, with 16 bases between. The CDR3 sequence is CASSPQARDHEQYF. CDR3 bases: TGTGCCAGCAGCCCTCAAGCCAGGGACCACGAGCAGTACTTC.

The sample holds a few counts of this clonotype. The chain uses TRBV5-1 and TRBJ1-1; a weak D match, TRBD1 (6 bases). This CDR3 is built from 15 residues. V was pared by 3 bases and J by 2 bases, with 14 bases between. Germline V gives CDR1 SGHRS, CDR2 YFSETQ. The CDR3 protein is CASSYGDNLNTEAFF. The CDR3 region has the DNA TGCGCCAGCAGCTACGGGGACAACCTAAACACTGAAGCTTTCTTT.

In DNA, the CDR3 is TGCAGCGTTGAAGGCGGGAGAAGCTACAATGAGCAGTTCTTC. Translated: CSVEGGRSYNEQFF. This chain connects TRBV29-1 to TRBJ2-1; 7 bases agree with TRBD2. J gave up 3 bases and V 1 base, and 3 bases lay outside the gene matches. CDR3 size: 14 residues. Germline V gene lookup returns CDR1 SQVTM and CDR2 ANQGSEA.

This clonotype appeared a few times. The rearrangement joins TRBV5-1 to TRBJ2-1; D unresolved. Germline lookup yields CDR1 SGHRS and CDR2 YFSETQ. V was pared by 4 bases and J by 7 bases, with 12 bases between. This CDR3 has 13 amino acids. The CDR3 nucleotides are TGCGCCAGCAGCCTGGGTCTAGGAAATGAGCAGTTCTTC. It encodes CASSLGLGNEQFF.

The chain employs TRBV29-1 and TRBJ1-1; unclear D gene. The germline V and J ends were trimmed by 6 bases and 1 base, with 6 bases remaining between them. This CDR3 spans 11 amino acids. CDR1 and CDR2 (germline): SQVTM, ANQGSEA. CDR3 region: CSVNSNTEAFF. DNA of the CDR3: TGCAGCGTCAATTCGAACACTGAAGCTTTCTTT.

This clonotype was seen only a few times. This sequence joins TRBV23-1 and TRBJ2-5, with 10 nucleotides matching TRBD2. TRBV23-1 is noted as an ORF with a role that remains uncertain. This CDR3 has 15 residues. Trimming removed 0 bases from V and 4 bases from J; junction bases left unmatched: 2. CDR3 DNA: TGCGCCAGCAGTCAATCTAGCGGGAGGAGAGAGACCCAGTACTTC. It specifies CASSQSSGRRETQYF.

This clonotype was counted many times. The gene calls are TRBV12-3 or TRBV12-4 and TRBJ1-2; possibly TRBD1 for D (6 bases). This CDR3 is built from 15 residues. Trimming took 7 bases from V and 3 from J, leaving 18 bases between them. For the CDR3, the DNA is TGTGCCAGCACCCTGAGCGGGGGCGCAGACTATGGCTACACCTTC. Translated, it gives CASTLSGGADYGYTF.